This TCR beta chain was identified during a study of cytomegalovirus exposure and HLA in healthy donors. The CDR3 has 14 amino acids. J lost 7 bases, V lost 0 bases, and 3 bases had no gene match. From germline, CDR1 is SGHNT and CDR2 YYREEE (reference sequence). Primers: 60 Vbeta forward and 13 Jbeta reverse. The repertoire was sequenced with immunoSEQ multiplex PCR; TCRdb's copy has only in-frame clones and lacks some. The sample has 120,000 to 150,000 clones. The sequencing input was PBMCs. The TCR originated in a man aged 40-49 years in good health and CMV-seronegative. V is TRBV5-4 and J is TRBJ1-2, with 10 bases that match TRBD1. In DNA, the CDR3 is TGTGCCAGCAGCTTGGTAGGGACAGGGGCTGGCTACACCTTC. It encodes CASSLVGTGAGYTF.